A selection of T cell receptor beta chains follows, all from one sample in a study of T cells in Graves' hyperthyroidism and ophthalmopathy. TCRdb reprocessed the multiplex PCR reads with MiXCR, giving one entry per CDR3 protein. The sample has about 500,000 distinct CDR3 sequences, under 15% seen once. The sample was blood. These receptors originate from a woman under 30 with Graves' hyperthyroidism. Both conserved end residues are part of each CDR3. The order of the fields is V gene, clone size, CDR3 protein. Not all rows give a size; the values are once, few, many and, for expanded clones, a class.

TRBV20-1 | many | CSASTHGEGLRSEQFF
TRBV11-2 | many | CATTAGAGDYGYTF
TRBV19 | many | CASRADYSGNTIYF
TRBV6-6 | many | CASSYAGQGSGETQYF
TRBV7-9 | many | CASSTATSAWGETQYF
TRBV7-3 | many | CASSYRTSGMGNEQFF
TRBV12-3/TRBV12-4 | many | CASSSQGATGELFF
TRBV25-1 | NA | CASSGGGSVGIQYF
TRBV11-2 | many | CASSTAYNEQFF
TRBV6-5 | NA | CASSYSDGGGLETQYF
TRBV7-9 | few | CASSSRMEAPDGYTF
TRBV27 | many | CASATSGSIDGELFF
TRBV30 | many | CAWSARTNTEAFF
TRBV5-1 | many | CASSLAGQDSGYTF
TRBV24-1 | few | CATSDPTGVYEAFF
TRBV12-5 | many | CASGLGTTEAFF
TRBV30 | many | CASQTVRSLSGNTIYF
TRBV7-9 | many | CASSGGTQYF
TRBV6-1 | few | CASSLAGEGSDTQYF
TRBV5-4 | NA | CASSPPISSTDTQYF
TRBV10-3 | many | CAISEDRGRYGYTF
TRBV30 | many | CAWSPDSNQPQHF
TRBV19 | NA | CASSATGPGYEQYF
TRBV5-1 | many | CASSLYDRGNSLYQYF
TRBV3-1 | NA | CASSRRGRRAIYSNQPRHF
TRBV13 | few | CASSSDQGARGNTIYF
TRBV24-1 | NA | CATSDTGHNTGELFF
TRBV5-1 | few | CASTLGGPFNEQFF
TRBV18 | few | CASSPQPDTGELFF
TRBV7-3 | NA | CASSRRDKDYNEQFF
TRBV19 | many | CASTHDRGTTEAFF
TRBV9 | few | CASSPQREGRAGELFF
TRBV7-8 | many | CASIQEGTASNYGYTF
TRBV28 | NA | CASSLVGEATNEKLFF
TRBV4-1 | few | CASSQDPGLSNEQFF
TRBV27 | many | CASTGLIRGYNEQFF
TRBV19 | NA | CASTQRSTGELFF
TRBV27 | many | CASSLGDSYGYTF
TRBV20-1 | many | CSARKWGGGAGELFF
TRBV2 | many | CASSQGTRNQPQHF
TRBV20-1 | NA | CSARDLRGGRGNQPQHF